The entry below gives a single T cell receptor (beta chain) sequence along with its context. Its antigen remains unknown. This sample stems from a study of CD8+ T cells in alopecia areata. General observations from the study: Compared with normal scalp, lesional scalp had higher clonality and more expanded CD8+ clones. Mice gave a clearer picture of TCR sharing than patients did, possibly for HLA-related reasons.

cDNA serving as the sequencing template came from extracted, reverse transcribed RNA. Clones were read by immunoSEQ multiplex PCR, and TCRdb kept only the in-frame ones, dropping some. The sample consists of about 30,000 clones, approximately 65% of them appearing once. Sampling of alopecia areata patients yielded lesional scalp punch biopsies as well as peripheral blood. PBMCs, the starting material, were the source of sorted CD4+ and CD8+ T cells. The CDR3 spans 14 residues. V lost 2 bases and J 3 bases, leaving 11 bases between the germline ends. Germline V gene lookup returns CDR1 MNHEY and CDR2 SVGAGI.

This TCR was sampled from a human donor with alopecia areata. Sequencing was carried out using NKG2D-high CD8+ T cells sorted from blood. The chain has TRBV6-5 and TRBJ2-7; tentative D call: TRBD1 (6 bases). The CDR3 region has the DNA TGTGCCAGCAGTTACGGGCAGGGGATCTACGAGCAGTACTTC. It codes for CASSYGQGIYEQYF.